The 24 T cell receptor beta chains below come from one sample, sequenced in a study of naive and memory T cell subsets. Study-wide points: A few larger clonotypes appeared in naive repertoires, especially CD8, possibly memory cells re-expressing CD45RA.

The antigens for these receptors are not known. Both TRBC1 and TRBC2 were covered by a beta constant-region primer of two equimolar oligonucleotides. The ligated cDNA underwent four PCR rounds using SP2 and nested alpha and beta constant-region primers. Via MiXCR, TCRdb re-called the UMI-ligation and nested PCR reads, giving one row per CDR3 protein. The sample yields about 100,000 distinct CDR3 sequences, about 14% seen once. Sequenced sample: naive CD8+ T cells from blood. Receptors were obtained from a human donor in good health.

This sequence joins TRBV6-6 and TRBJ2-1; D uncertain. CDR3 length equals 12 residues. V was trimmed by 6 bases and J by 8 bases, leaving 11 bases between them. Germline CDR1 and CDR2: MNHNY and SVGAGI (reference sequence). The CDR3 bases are TGTGCCAGCAGACTCACTTCGGATGAGCAGTTCTTC. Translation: CASRLTSDEQFF.

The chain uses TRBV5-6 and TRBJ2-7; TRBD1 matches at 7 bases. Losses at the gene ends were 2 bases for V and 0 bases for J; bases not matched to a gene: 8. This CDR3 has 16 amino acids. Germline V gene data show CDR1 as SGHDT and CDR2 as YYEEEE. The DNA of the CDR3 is TGTGCCAGCAGCTTCTCCCCGGGACAGAGCTCCTACGAGCAGTACTTC. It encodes CASSFSPGQSSYEQYF.

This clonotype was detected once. The chain's CDR3 is CASSPRGISPLHF. In DNA, the CDR3 is TGTGCCAGCAGCCCAAGGGGTATTTCACCCCTCCACTTT. The V call is TRBV11-3, the J call TRBJ1-6, with D possibly being TRBD1 (5 bases). CDR1 SGHNT and CDR2 YENEEA come from the germline V gene. This CDR3 has 13 residues. V was shortened by 5 bases and J by 9 bases, with 11 bases between the two germline ends.

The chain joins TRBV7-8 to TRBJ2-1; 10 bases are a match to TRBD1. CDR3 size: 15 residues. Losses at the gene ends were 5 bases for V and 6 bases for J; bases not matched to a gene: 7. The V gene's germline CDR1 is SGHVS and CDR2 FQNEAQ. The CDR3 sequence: CASSPEGTGANEQFF. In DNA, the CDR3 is TGTGCCAGCAGCCCAGAGGGGACAGGGGCCAATGAGCAGTTCTTC.

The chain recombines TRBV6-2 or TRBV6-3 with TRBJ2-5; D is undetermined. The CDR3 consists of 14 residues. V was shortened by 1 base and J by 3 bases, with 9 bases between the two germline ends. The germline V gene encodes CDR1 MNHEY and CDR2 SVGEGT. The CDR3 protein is CASSYLHLKETQYF. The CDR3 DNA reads TGTGCCAGCAGTTACTTGCATTTAAAAGAGACCCAGTACTTC.

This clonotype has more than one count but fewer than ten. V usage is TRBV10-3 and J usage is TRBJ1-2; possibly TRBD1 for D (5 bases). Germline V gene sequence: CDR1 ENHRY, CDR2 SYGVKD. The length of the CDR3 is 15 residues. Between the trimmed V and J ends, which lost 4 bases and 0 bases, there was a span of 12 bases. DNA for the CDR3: TGTGCCATCAGTGCTAGCGCGGGGGCTAACTATGGCTACACCTTC. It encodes CAISASAGANYGYTF.

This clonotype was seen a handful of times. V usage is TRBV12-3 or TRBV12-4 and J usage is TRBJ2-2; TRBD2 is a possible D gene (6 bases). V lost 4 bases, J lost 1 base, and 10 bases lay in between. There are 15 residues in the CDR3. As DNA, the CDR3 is TGTGCCAGCAGTTCGGCGGGGATGAACACCGGGGAGCTGTTTTTT. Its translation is CASSSAGMNTGELFF.

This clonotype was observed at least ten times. CDR3: CSVDPRTGGLEAFF. CDR3 nucleotide sequence: TGCAGCGTTGACCCGCGGACAGGGGGCCTTGAAGCTTTCTTT. The V and J genes are TRBV29-1 and TRBJ1-1; TRBD1 agrees at 11 bases. The CDR3 totals 14 residues. With 3 bases clipped from V and 7 bases from J, the junction kept 7 bases outside the gene matches. CDR1 is SQVTM and CDR2 is ANQGSEA in the germline V gene.

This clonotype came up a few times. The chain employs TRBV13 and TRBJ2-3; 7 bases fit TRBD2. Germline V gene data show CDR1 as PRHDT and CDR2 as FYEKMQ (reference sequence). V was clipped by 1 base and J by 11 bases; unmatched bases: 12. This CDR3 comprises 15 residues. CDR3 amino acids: CASSLVGGGAYGQYF. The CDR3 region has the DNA TGTGCCAGCAGCTTAGTCGGCGGGGGAGCCTACGGGCAGTATTTT.

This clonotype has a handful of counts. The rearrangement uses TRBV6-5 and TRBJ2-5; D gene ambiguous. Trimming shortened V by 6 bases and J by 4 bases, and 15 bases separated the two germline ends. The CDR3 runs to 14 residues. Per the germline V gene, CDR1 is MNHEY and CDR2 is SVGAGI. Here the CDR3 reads CASSKLTTPETQYF. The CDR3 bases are TGTGCCAGCAGCAAGCTCACCACCCCAGAGACCCAGTACTTC.

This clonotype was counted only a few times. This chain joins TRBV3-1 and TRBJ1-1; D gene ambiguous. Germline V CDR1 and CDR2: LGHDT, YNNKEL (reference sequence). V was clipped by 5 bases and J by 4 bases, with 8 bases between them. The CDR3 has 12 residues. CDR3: CASSTGSTEAFF. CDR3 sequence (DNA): TGTGCCAGCAGCACTGGAAGCACTGAAGCTTTCTTT. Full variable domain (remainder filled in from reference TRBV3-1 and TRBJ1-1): DTAVSQTPKYLVTQMGNDKSIKCEQNLGHDTMYWYKQDSKKFLKIMFSYNNKELIINETVPNRFSPKSPDKAHLNLHINSLELGDSAVYFCASSTGSTEAFFGQGTRLTVV.

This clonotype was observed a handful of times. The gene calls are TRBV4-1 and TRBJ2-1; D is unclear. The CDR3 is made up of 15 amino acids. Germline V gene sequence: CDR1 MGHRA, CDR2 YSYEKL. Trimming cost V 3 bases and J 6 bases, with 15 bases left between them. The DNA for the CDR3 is TGCGCCAGCAGCCAGGTTGAAGGGCTTCGCAATGAGCAGTTCTTC. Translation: CASSQVEGLRNEQFF.

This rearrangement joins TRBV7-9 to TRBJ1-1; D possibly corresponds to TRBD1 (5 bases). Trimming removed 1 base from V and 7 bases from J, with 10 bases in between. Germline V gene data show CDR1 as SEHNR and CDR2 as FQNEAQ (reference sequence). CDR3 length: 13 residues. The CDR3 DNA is TGTGCCAGCAGCTTAGGGGGGACCTTTGAAGCTTTCTTT. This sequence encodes CASSLGGTFEAFF.

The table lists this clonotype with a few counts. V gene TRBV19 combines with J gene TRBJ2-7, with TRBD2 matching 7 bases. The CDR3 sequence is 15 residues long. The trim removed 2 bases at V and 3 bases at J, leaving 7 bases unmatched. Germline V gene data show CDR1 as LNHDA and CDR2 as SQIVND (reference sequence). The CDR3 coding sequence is TGTGCCAGTAGTATATCGGGAGGCCCATACTACGAGCAGTACTTC. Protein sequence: CASSISGGPYYEQYF.

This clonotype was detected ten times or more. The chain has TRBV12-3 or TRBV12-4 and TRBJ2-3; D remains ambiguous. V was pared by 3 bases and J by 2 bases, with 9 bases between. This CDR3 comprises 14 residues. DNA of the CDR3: TGTGCCAGCAGTTTTGGCCCGACCACAGATACGCAGTATTTT. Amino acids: CASSFGPTTDTQYF.

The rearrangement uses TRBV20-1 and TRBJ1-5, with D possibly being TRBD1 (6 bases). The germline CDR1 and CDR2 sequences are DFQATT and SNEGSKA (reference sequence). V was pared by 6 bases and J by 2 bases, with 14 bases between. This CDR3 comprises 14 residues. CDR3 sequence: CSAARNRGNQPQHF. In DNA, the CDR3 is TGCAGTGCGGCGAGGAACAGGGGCAATCAGCCCCAGCATTTT.

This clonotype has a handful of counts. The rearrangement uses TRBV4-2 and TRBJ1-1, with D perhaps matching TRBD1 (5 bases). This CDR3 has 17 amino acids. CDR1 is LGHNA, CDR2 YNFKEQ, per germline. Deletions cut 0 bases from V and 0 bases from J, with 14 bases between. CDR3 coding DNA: TGTGCCAGCAGCCAAGACGCGTCCAGGACACTGAACACTGAAGCTTTCTTT. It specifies CASSQDASRTLNTEAFF.

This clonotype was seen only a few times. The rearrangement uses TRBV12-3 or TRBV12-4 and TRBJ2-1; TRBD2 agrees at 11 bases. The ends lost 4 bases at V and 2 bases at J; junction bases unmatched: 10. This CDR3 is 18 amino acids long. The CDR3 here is CASSSLVAGGLTYNEQFF. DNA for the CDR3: TGTGCCAGCAGTTCGTTGGTAGCGGGAGGGCTGACCTACAATGAGCAGTTCTTC.

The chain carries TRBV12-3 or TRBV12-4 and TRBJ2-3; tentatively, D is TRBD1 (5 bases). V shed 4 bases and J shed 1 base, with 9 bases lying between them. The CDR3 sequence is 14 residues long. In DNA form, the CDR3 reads TGTGCCAGCAGTTCCCAGACAGGCACAGATACGCAGTATTTT. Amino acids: CASSSQTGTDTQYF.

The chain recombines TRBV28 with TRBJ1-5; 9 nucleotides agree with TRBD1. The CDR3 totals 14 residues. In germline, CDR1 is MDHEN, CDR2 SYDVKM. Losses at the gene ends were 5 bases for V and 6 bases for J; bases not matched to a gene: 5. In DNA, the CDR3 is TGTGCCAGCAGTGGGGACAGGGAGGTTCAGCCCCAGCATTTT. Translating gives CASSGDREVQPQHF.

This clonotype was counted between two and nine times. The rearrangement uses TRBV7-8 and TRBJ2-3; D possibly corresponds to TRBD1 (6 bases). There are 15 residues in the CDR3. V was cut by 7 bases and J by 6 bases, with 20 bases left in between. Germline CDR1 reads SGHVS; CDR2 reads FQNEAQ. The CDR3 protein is CASTPEQGLGDTQYF. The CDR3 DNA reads TGTGCCAGCACCCCCGAGCAGGGGTTGGGGGATACGCAGTATTTT.

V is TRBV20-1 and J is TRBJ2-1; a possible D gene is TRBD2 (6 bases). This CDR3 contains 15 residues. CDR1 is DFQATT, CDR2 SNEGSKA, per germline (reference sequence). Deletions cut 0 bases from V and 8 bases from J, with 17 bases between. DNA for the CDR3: TGCAGTGCTAGAGATCACGCCCCTTCGGGGGATGAGCAGTTCTTC. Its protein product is CSARDHAPSGDEQFF.

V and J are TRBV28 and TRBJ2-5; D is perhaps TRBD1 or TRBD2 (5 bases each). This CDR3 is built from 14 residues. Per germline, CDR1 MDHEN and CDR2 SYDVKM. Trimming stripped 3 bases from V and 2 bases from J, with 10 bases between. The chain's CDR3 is CASSLSGPQETQYF. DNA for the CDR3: TGTGCCAGCAGTTTGTCGGGGCCACAAGAGACCCAGTACTTC.

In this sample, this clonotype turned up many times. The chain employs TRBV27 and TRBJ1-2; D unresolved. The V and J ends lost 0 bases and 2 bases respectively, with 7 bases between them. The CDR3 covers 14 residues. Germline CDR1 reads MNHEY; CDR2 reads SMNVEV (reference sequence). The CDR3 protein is CASSLSANNYGYTF. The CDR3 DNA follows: TGTGCCAGCAGTTTATCGGCCAACAACTATGGCTACACCTTC.